These 5 T cell receptor beta chains came from one sample sequenced in a study of shared clonotypes between healthy human individuals. Produced via immunoSEQ multiplex PCR; TCRdb's table is partial and in-frame only. The sample has some 2,400,000 clones, approximately 96% seen once; the top ten hold about 0.13%. Sequencing was carried out using naive CD4+ T cells sorted from blood. The subset: CD45RA+ positively selected. These receptors were collected from a man aged 18 to 29 in good health.

The chain joins TRBV5-1 to TRBJ2-1; 14 bases map to TRBD2. The germline V gene has CDR1 SGHRS and CDR2 YFSETQ. J lost 5 bases, V lost 4 bases, and 8 bases had no gene match. The CDR3 covers 17 residues. CDR3 sequence: CASSTAGLAGEDNEQFF. The CDR3 nucleotides read TGCGCCAGCAGCACGGCGGGACTAGCGGGAGAGGACAATGAGCAGTTCTTC.

As regards this clone: The sample contains more than one DNA sequence encoding this CDR3. The chain employs TRBV30 and TRBJ2-7; D gene ambiguous. The CDR3 spans 12 residues. Germline V gives CDR1 GTSNPN, CDR2 SVGIG (reference sequence). V was shortened by 2 bases and J by 1 base, with 6 bases between the two germline ends. CDR3 in amino acids: CAWSPSSYEQYF. For the CDR3, the DNA is TGTGCCTGGAGTCCCTCATCCTACGAGCAGTACTTC.

V and J are TRBV2 and TRBJ2-1, with 7 positions matching TRBD2. The germline CDR1 and CDR2 sequences are SNHLY and FYNNEI. V lost 6 bases and J lost 3; bases outside the gene matches: 14. The CDR3 is 17 residues long. This CDR3 reads CASSPSSGTKIYNEQFF. In nucleotides, the CDR3 is TGTGCCAGCAGCCCATCCTCCGGGACTAAGATCTACAATGAGCAGTTCTTC.

The chain uses TRBV4-3 and TRBJ2-1; 10 positions match TRBD1. The CDR3 sequence is 18 residues long. The J segment lost 4 bases and the V segment lost 1 base, leaving 10 bases of the junction unmatched. The germline V gene encodes CDR1 LGHNA and CDR2 YSLEER. The CDR3 DNA sequence: TGCGCCAGCAGCCAAGCCCTAACCGGGACAGGGGCATACAATGAGCAGTTCTTC. It translates to CASSQALTGTGAYNEQFF.

This clone occurred once. Other DNA variants within this sample encode the same CDR3. The chain combines TRBV28 with TRBJ1-5; D might be TRBD1 (6 bases). V shed 4 bases and J shed 5 bases, with 6 bases lying between them. The CDR3 runs 12 residues. Germline V gene data show CDR1 as MDHEN and CDR2 as SYDVKM. DNA for the CDR3: TGTGCCAGCAGTTCAGGGGATCAGCCCCAGCATTTT. It is translated as CASSSGDQPQHF.